Sequencing of this TCR beta chain was carried out in a study of blood T cell repertoires in COVID-19. Study-wide background: Acute-phase and convalescent COVID-19 samples originated in the United States, Italy and Spain.

This CDR3 has 16 residues. After removal of 6 bases from V and 5 bases from J, the junction contained 14 bases not matched to a gene. CDR1 MNHNY and CDR2 SVGAGI come from the germline V gene (reference sequence). Original processing notes: Cell counts per sample came from amplifying reference gene primers. Measured with immunoSEQ multiplex PCR; TCRdb has only the in-frame clones, and not every one. The V and J calls and clone size were taken over from that table, and D and trimming were inferred from the DNA. This table has around 250,000 clones, around four fifths appearing once. Sequencing was carried out using peripheral blood. The TCR was taken from a woman aged 80 or older with acute or convalescent COVID-19. The genes are TRBV6-6 and TRBJ1-1; TRBD1 aligns across 8 bases. As DNA, the CDR3 is TGTGCCAGCAGCACACACGCCCGGACAGGGACGACTGAAGCTTTCTTT. Encoded protein: CASSTHARTGTTEAFF.